A selection of T cell receptor beta chains follows, all from one sample in a study of cytomegalovirus exposure and HLA in healthy donors. Clones were read by immunoSEQ multiplex PCR, and TCRdb kept only the in-frame ones, dropping some. The data hold about 140,000 clones, with more than 75% observed a single time. The sequencing input was PBMCs. Receptor source: a man aged 50 or older in good health and CMV-seronegative. Each CDR3 is given with its conserved first and last residue. Each record gives: clone size, J gene, D gene, V gene, CDR3 DNA, CDR3 protein. D genes are given only for firm matches. Only some rows state a clone size, as once, few, many or a class for expanded clones.

NA | TRBJ2-1 | TRBD2 | TRBV2 | TGTGCCAGCAGGAGACTAGCGGGAGGGCCAAATGAGCAGTTCTTC | CASRRLAGGPNEQFF
NA | TRBJ2-1 | TRBD1 | TRBV5-1 | TGCGCCAGCAGCTTGGGACAGGGCTACAATGAGCAGTTCTTC | CASSLGQGYNEQFF
NA | TRBJ1-2 | TRBD1 | TRBV7-9 | TGTGCCAGCAGCCCATCGGGACAGGGGGCTTCTGGCTACACCTTC | CASSPSGQGASGYTF
once | TRBJ2-1 | TRBD2 | TRBV5-1 | TGCGCCAGCAGCTTGCGGGTAGTTAGCGGGGGATACAATGAGCAGTTCTTC | CASSLRVVSGGYNEQFF
NA | TRBJ2-5 | NA | TRBV19 | TGTGCCAGTACAACCCGGATATTAGGAGGGGAGACCCAGTACTTC | CASTTRILGGETQYF
few | TRBJ2-6 | TRBD1 | TRBV6-1 | TGTGCCAGCAGAACAGGGGCCGGGGCCAACGTCCTGACTTTC | CASRTGAGANVLTF
NA | TRBJ2-5 | NA | TRBV13 | TGTGCCAGCAGCTTAGGAAAGGACTGGGGAGAGACCCAGTACTTC | CASSLGKDWGETQYF
NA | TRBJ2-3 | TRBD2 | TRBV5-1 | TGCGCCAGCAGCTCCAGCGGGGGCGCAGATACGCAGTATTTT | CASSSSGGADTQYF
NA | TRBJ1-4 | TRBD1 | TRBV30 | TGTGCCTGGACCCCCGGACAGGGTTTTGACCATAATGAAAAACTGTTTTTT | CAWTPGQGFDHNEKLFF
NA | TRBJ2-2 | TRBD1 | TRBV19 | TGTGCCAGTAGTCCCGCCGGACAGGGAAACACCGGGGAGCTGTTTTTT | CASSPAGQGNTGELFF
NA | TRBJ2-7 | NA | TRBV30 | TGTGCCTGGAGCGGGGCCTACGAGCAGTACTTC | CAWSGAYEQYF
NA | TRBJ2-2 | NA | TRBV2 | TGTGCCAGCGGGAAATGGCAGGGGAGTGGGCTGAGTGACCGGGAGCTGTTTTTT | CASGKWQGSGLSDRELFF
NA | TRBJ2-3 | TRBD1 | TRBV9 | TGTGCCAGCAGCGCGGGCCGGTACAGGGGGCACGAGGATACGCAGTATTTT | CASSAGRYRGHEDTQYF
NA | TRBJ1-5 | NA | TRBV25-1 | TGTGCCAGCAGTGAGGGCTCCATTTATCAGCCCCAGCATTTT | CASSEGSIYQPQHF
once | TRBJ2-7 | TRBD1 | TRBV27 | TGTGCCAGCCTTAATCCGGGACAGGGTTCCTACGAGCAGTACTTC | CASLNPGQGSYEQYF
NA | TRBJ2-7 | TRBD2 | TRBV10-3 | TGTGCCATCAGTATAAGCGCTAGCGGGACTTTCTCCTACGAGCAGTACTTC | CAISISASGTFSYEQYF
NA | TRBJ1-4 | TRBD1 | TRBV7-9 | TGTGCCAGCAGCCCCGGGACAGGGGGCAATGAAAAACTGTTTTTT | CASSPGTGGNEKLFF
NA | TRBJ1-1 | NA | TRBV10-3 | TGTGCCATCAGTGGGCAGATGAACACTGAAGCTTTCTTT | CAISGQMNTEAFF
NA | TRBJ2-7 | NA | TRBV7-2 | TGTGCCAGCAGCTTAGTAGAGGGTGTAGAAGGCGAGCAGTACTTC | CASSLVEGVEGEQYF
NA | TRBJ1-1 | NA | TRBV11-2 | TGTGCCAGCAGGATTCGGGTAAGAAGTGAAGCTTTCTTT | CASRIRVRSEAFF
NA | TRBJ2-3 | NA | TRBV5-4 | TGTGCCAGCAGTTTTAGCGGTCCTCATGTAGATACGCAGTATTTT | CASSFSGPHVDTQYF
NA | TRBJ1-2 | NA | TRBV6-1 | TGTGCCAGCATCCAGACTGGGTTCCATGGCTACACCTTC | CASIQTGFHGYTF
NA | TRBJ2-2 | TRBD1 | TRBV5-1 | TGCGCCAGCATGAGGGGGCAGCTCCAGAACACCGGGGAGCTGTTTTTT | CASMRGQLQNTGELFF
NA | TRBJ2-7 | NA | TRBV12-5 | TGTGCTAGTGGTCAGTCCTACGAGCAGTACTTC | CASGQSYEQYF
few | TRBJ2-2 | NA | TRBV10-1 | TGCGCCAGCAGTGAGTCTTGGGGCCGAGCGAACACCGGGGAGCTGTTTTTT | CASSESWGRANTGELFF
NA | TRBJ2-2 | NA | TRBV18 | TGTGCCAGCTCACCACCGACGGGGTTCAACACCGGGGAGCTGTTTTTT | CASSPPTGFNTGELFF
few | TRBJ2-5 | TRBD2 | TRBV7-9 | TGTGCCAGCAGTTACACAGGGACTAGCGGGAGGGCCATAGAGACCCAGTACTTC | CASSYTGTSGRAIETQYF
NA | TRBJ1-5 | NA | TRBV28 | TGTGCCAGCAGTTCGGTACAGGTGGGTGGACAGCCCCAGCATTTT | CASSSVQVGGQPQHF
NA | TRBJ2-7 | NA | TRBV28 | TGTGCCAGCACTGAGGGGGCCTACGAGCAGTACTTC | CASTEGAYEQYF
NA | TRBJ2-7 | NA | TRBV5-1 | TGCGCCAGCCAGGCTGTGGACGAGCAGTACTTC | CASQAVDEQYF
NA | TRBJ1-1 | TRBD1 | TRBV4-2 | TGTGCCAGCAGCCAGGGTACGGGACAGGAGAACACTGAAGCTTTCTTT | CASSQGTGQENTEAFF
NA | TRBJ2-1 | NA | TRBV11-2 | TGTGCCAGCAGCCCGGGTCACGGTCCCTACAATGAGCAGTTCTTC | CASSPGHGPYNEQFF
NA | TRBJ2-7 | TRBD1 | TRBV15 | TGTGCCACCAGCAGGGACAGGGTAAATCCCTACGAGCAGTACTTC | CATSRDRVNPYEQYF
few | TRBJ2-1 | TRBD2 | TRBV12-5 | TGTGCTAGTGGTTTGTTTAGCGGGAGGGCCGGGGGGCAGTTCTTC | CASGLFSGRAGGQFF
once | TRBJ2-3 | TRBD2 | TRBV7-9 | TGTGCCAGCAGCCCAGAGGGACTAGCGGGACCGACTAGCACAGATACGCAGTATTTT | CASSPEGLAGPTSTDTQYF
NA | TRBJ2-3 | TRBD1 | TRBV5-1 | TGCGCCAGCAGCCCCTCAGGGGGCTACACAGATACGCAGTATTTT | CASSPSGGYTDTQYF
NA | TRBJ2-6 | TRBD1 | TRBV13 | TGTGCCAGCAGCTTAAGAGGGGGCGTATCTGGGGCCAACGTCCTGACTTTC | CASSLRGGVSGANVLTF
NA | TRBJ1-1 | NA | TRBV13 | TGTGCCAGCAGCCCCTATATGAACACTGAAGCTTTCTTT | CASSPYMNTEAFF
NA | TRBJ1-5 | NA | TRBV2 | TGTGCCAGCAGTGAGGGGGGACAGCCCCAGCATTTT | CASSEGGQPQHF
NA | TRBJ1-6 | TRBD1 | TRBV5-1 | TGCGCCAGCAGCTTAGGACAGGGCAATAATTCACCCCTCCACTTT | CASSLGQGNNSPLHF
NA | TRBJ1-1 | NA | TRBV7-6 | TGTGCCAGCAGCCGTGGGGCGGCAGGAACGAACACTGAAGCTTTCTTT | CASSRGAAGTNTEAFF
once | TRBJ1-1 | TRBD1 | TRBV10-3 | TGTGCCATCAGCGACAGGGGGATGAACACTGAAGCTTTCTTT | CAISDRGMNTEAFF
few | TRBJ2-7 | TRBD1 | TRBV9 | TGTGCCAGCAGCGGATCGCGACAGGGTAGTGCCGACGAGCAGTACTTC | CASSGSRQGSADEQYF
NA | TRBJ2-7 | TRBD1 | TRBV7-9 | TGTGCCAGCAGCCTGGACAGGAGCTCCTACGAGCAGTACTTC | CASSLDRSSYEQYF
NA | TRBJ2-3 | NA | TRBV7-9 | TGTGCCAGCAGCTTAGACGCCGGGAAGACAGATACGCAGTATTTT | CASSLDAGKTDTQYF
NA | TRBJ2-3 | TRBD1 | TRBV4-1 | TGCGCCAGCAGCCGCATAGTACAGGGGACAAACACAGATACGCAGTATTTT | CASSRIVQGTNTDTQYF
NA | TRBJ2-3 | NA | TRBV27 | TGTGCCAGCAGTTTACCCCCCGGGCAGTATTTT | CASSLPPGQYF
NA | TRBJ2-7 | NA | TRBV9 | TGTGCCAGCAGCGTTAATGTGGGCAACTACGAGCAGTACTTC | CASSVNVGNYEQYF
NA | TRBJ2-7 | TRBD2 | TRBV7-2 | TGTGCCAGCAGCTTACCGGGGGGCCGGACTAGCGGTGCGACCTACGAGCAGTACTTC | CASSLPGGRTSGATYEQYF
NA | TRBJ2-1 | NA | TRBV2 | TGTGCCAGCAGCAGGCTTAGCGTCATAGAGGCCAATGAGCAGTTCTTC | CASSRLSVIEANEQFF
NA | TRBJ2-5 | TRBD2 | TRBV2 | TGTGCCAGCACCGTCGGGGGGGGGCCCCTCCAAGAGACCCAGTACTTC | CASTVGGGPLQETQYF
once | TRBJ1-5 | NA | TRBV7-6 | TGTGCCAGCAGTTTAGAAGGGGGTAGTGATCAGCCCCAGCATTTT | CASSLEGGSDQPQHF